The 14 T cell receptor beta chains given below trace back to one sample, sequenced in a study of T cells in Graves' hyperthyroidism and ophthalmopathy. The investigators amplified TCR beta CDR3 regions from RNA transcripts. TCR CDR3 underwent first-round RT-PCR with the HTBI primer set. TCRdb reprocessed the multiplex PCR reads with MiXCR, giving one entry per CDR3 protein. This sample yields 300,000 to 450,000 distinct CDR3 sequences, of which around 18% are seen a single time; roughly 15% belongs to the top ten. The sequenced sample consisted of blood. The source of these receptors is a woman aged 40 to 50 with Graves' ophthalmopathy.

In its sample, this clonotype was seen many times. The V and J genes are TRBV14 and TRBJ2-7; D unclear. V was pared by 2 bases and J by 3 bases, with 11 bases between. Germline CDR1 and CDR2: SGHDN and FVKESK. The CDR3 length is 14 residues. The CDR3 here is CASSQQPVLYEQYF. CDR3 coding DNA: TGTGCCAGCAGCCAACAACCAGTCCTCTACGAGCAGTACTTC.

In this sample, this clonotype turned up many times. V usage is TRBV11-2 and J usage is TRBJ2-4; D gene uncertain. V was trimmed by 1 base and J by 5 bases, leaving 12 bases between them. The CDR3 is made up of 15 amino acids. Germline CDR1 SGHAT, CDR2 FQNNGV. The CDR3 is CASSLVVSPQNIQYF. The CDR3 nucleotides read TGTGCCAGCAGCTTAGTAGTCAGCCCCCAAAACATTCAGTACTTC.

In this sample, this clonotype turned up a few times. The CDR3 DNA is TGTGCCAGCAGCCAAGGAGACGGGAACACCGGGGAGCTGTTTTTT. Protein: CASSQGDGNTGELFF. V is TRBV3-1 and J is TRBJ2-2; D unclear. CDR1 is LGHDT and CDR2 is YNNKEL in the germline V gene (reference sequence). V lost 1 base to trimming and J lost 1 base, with 7 bases between them. This CDR3 spans 15 amino acids.

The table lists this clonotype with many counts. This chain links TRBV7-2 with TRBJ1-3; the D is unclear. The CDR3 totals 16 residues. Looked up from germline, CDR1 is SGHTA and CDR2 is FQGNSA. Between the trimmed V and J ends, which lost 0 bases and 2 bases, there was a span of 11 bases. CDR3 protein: CASSLAAGRTGNTIYF. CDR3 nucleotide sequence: TGTGCCAGCAGCTTAGCGGCCGGTAGGACTGGAAACACCATATATTTT.

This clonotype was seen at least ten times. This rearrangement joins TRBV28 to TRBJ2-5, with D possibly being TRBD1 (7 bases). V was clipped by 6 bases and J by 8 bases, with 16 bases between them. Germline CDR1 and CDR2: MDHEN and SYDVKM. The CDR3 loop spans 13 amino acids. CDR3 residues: CASSQGGVSTQYF. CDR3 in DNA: TGTGCCAGCAGCCAGGGGGGCGTTTCAACCCAGTACTTC.

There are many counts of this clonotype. CDR3 nucleotide sequence: TGCGCCAGCAGCCACCGGGACAGGGGCTACACCTTC. It specifies CASSHRDRGYTF. The chain has TRBV4-3 and TRBJ1-2; 8 positions match TRBD1. The ends lost 3 bases at V and 8 bases at J; junction bases unmatched: 2. Germline CDR1 LGHNA, CDR2 YSLEER. The CDR3 has 12 amino acids.

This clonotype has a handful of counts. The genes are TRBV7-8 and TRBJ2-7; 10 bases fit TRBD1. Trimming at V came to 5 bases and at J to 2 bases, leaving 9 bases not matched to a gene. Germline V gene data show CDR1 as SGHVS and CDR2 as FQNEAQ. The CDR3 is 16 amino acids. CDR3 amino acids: CASSPPDRGRTYEQYF. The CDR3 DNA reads TGTGCCAGCAGCCCCCCCGACAGGGGGCGGACCTACGAGCAGTACTTC.

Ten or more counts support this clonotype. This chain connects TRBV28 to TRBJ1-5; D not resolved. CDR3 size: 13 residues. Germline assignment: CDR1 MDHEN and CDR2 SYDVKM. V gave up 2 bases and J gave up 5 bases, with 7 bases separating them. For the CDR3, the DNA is TGTGCCAGCAGTTTACCGGGAGATCAGCCCCAGCATTTT. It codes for CASSLPGDQPQHF.

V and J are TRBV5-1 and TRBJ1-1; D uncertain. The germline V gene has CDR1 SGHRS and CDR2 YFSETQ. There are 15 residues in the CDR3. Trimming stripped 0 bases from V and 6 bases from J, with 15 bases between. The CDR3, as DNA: TGCGCCAGCAGCTTGGCCGGTCTAAGTATCCCTGAAGCTTTCTTT. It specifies CASSLAGLSIPEAFF. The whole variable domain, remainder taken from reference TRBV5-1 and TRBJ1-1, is KAGVTQTPRYLIKTRGQQVTLSCSPISGHRSVSWYQQTPGQGLQFLFEYFSETQRNKGNFPGRFSGRQFSNSRSEMNVSTLELGDSALYLCASSLAGLSIPEAFFGQGTRLTVV.

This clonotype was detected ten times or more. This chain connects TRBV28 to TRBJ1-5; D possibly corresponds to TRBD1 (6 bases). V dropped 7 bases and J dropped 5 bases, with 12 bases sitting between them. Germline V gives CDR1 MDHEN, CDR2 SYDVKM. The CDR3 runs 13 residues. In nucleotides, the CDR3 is TGTGCCAGCAACGAACAGGGCTATCAGCCCCAGCATTTT. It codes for CASNEQGYQPQHF.

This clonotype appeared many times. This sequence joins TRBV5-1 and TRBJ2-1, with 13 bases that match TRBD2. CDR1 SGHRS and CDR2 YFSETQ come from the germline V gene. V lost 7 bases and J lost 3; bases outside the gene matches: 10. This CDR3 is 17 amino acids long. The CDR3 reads CASRYWTSGSLYNEQFF. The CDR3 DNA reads TGCGCCAGCCGATACTGGACTAGCGGGAGTCTCTACAATGAGCAGTTCTTC.

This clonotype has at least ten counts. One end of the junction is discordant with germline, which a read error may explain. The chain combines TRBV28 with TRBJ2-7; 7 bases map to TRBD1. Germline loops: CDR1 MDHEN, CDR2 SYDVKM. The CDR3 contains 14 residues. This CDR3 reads CASRTGTVPYGQYF. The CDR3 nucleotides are TGTGCCAGCAGGACCGGGACAGTCCCTTACGGGCAGTACTTC.

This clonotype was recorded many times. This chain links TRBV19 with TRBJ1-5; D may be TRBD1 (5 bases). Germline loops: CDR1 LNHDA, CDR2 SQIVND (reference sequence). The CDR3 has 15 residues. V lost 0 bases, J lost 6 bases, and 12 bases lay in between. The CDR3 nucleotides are TGTGCCAGTAGTATAGAGGGGCGGCGAGGTCAGCCCCAGCATTTT. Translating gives CASSIEGRRGQPQHF.

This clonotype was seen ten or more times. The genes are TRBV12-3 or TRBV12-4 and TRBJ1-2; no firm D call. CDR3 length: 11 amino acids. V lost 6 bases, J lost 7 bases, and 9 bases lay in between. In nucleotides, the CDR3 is TGTGCCAGCAGGCGCGCTGGTGGCTACACCTTC. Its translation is CASRRAGGYTF.